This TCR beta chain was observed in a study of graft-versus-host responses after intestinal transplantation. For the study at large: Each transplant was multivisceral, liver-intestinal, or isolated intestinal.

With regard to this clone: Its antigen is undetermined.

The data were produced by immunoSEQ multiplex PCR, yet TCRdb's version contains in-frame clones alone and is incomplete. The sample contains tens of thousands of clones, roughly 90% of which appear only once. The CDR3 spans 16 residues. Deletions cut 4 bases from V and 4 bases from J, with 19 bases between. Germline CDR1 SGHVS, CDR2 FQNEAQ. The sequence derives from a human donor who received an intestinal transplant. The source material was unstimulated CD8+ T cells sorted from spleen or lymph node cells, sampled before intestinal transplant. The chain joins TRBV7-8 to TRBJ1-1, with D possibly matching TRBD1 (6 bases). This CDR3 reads CASSSSTTGRRTEAFF. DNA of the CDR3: TGTGCCAGCAGCTCCTCGACTACAGGGAGACGCACTGAAGCTTTCTTT.